These 24 T cell receptor beta chains were all obtained from the same sample, sequenced in a study of cytomegalovirus exposure and HLA in healthy donors. PCR employed 60 Vbeta and 13 Jbeta primers. Some clones are missing from TCRdb's copy, which holds only in-frame ones; the method was immunoSEQ multiplex PCR. The sample shows under 150,000 clones, about 68% of them seen only once. The sample taken for sequencing was PBMCs. These receptor sequences come from a woman between 40 and 50 years old in good health and CMV-seropositive.

The J gene is TRBJ2-5, the V gene TRBV10-3; TRBD2 is a possible D gene (6 bases). This CDR3 is 13 amino acids long. Germline CDR1 is ENHRY and CDR2 is SYGVKD. The V gene lost 6 bases and the J gene lost 5 bases, with 13 bases spanning the gap. CDR3 bases: TGTGCCATCAGAGAGACTAGTCATGAGACCCAGTACTTC. Its translation: CAIRETSHETQYF.

The chain carries TRBV7-9 and TRBJ2-7; D remains unclear. Trimming left V 6 bases short and J 7 bases short, with 13 bases between. This CDR3 is 12 amino acids long. Germline CDR1 and CDR2: SEHNR and FQNEAQ (reference sequence). The CDR3 DNA follows: TGTGCCAGCAGACAACTGACCGGGGAGCAGTACTTC. Translation: CASRQLTGEQYF.

The chain employs TRBV2 and TRBJ1-5; TRBD1 is a possible D gene (5 bases). CDR1 and CDR2 (germline): SNHLY, FYNNEI. The CDR3 has 15 amino acids. V was clipped by 5 bases and J by 6 bases, with 17 bases between them. The DNA of the CDR3 is TGTGCCAGCAGTACCTGGGGGGGGATGGGTCAGCCCCAGCATTTT. This codes for CASSTWGGMGQPQHF. Full variable domain (outside the CDR3, taken from reference TRBV2 and TRBJ1-5): EPEVTQTPSHQVTQMGQEVILRCVPISNHLYFYWYRQILGQKVEFLVSFYNNEISEKSEIFDDQFSVERPDGSNFTLKIRSTKLEDSAMYFCASSTWGGMGQPQHFGDGTRLSIL.

This clone was picked up a small number of times. J is TRBJ1-2 and V is TRBV18; the match to TRBD1 covers 11 bases. Trimming removed 5 bases from V and 3 bases from J; junction bases left unmatched: 2. Per germline, CDR1 KGHSH and CDR2 LQKENI. CDR3 size: 14 residues. The CDR3 nucleotides are TGTGCCAGCTCAAGGACAGGGGGCGACTATGGCTACACCTTC. Protein: CASSRTGGDYGYTF.

The chain recombines TRBV5-1 with TRBJ2-1; TRBD2 matches 11 bases. From germline, CDR1 is SGHRS and CDR2 YFSETQ. V gave up 5 bases and J gave up 9 bases; unmatched junction bases: 7. The CDR3 length is 14 residues. CDR3 sequence (DNA): TGCGCCAGCAGGACTAGCGGGACCCGTCTTGAGCAGTTCTTC. Translation gives CASRTSGTRLEQFF.

The chain links TRBV28 to TRBJ1-4; D is perhaps TRBD1 (5 bases). Trimming left V 5 bases short and J 7 bases short, with 14 bases between. The CDR3 is 14 amino acids. Per germline, CDR1 MDHEN and CDR2 SYDVKM. The CDR3 region is CASSHAWGGEKLFF. As DNA, the CDR3 is TGTGCCAGCAGTCACGCGTGGGGGGGTGAAAAACTGTTTTTT.

The J gene is TRBJ2-1, the V gene TRBV2, with 10 bases fitting TRBD1. The CDR3 contains 14 residues. V dropped 8 bases and J dropped 8; count of bases not matched to a gene: 9. CDR1 and CDR2 from the germline V gene are SNHLY and FYNNEI. For the CDR3, the DNA is TGTGCCAGCGACCTGGGGACAGGGGCTGATGAGCAGTTCTTC. Protein: CASDLGTGADEQFF.

About this clone itself: Other DNA sequences within the sample encode an identical CDR3. V usage is TRBV5-4 and J usage is TRBJ2-7; no firm D call. This CDR3 region has 14 residues. V lost 2 bases, J lost 2 bases, and 11 bases lay in between. CDR1 SGHNT and CDR2 YYREEE come from the germline V gene (reference sequence). CDR3 coding DNA: TGTGCCAGCAGCTTTGATCCAGATCCCTACGAGCAGTACTTC. Translation gives CASSFDPDPYEQYF. The whole variable domain, filled in from reference TRBV5-4 and TRBJ2-7, reads ETGVTQSPTHLIKTRGQQVTLRCSSQSGHNTVSWYQQALGQGPQFIFQYYREEENGRGNFPPRFSGLQFPNYSSELNVNALELDDSALYLCASSFDPDPYEQYFGPGTRLTVT.

This chain uses TRBV30 with TRBJ1-4; 7 nucleotides match TRBD1. Germline CDR1 is GTSNPN and CDR2 is SVGIG (reference sequence). Germline trimming cut 2 bases from V and 3 bases from J; bases unmatched to any gene: 3. The CDR3 extends over 14 amino acids. The CDR3 loop reads CAWSTGQPNEKLFF. The CDR3 nucleotides read TGTGCCTGGAGTACGGGACAGCCTAATGAAAAACTGTTTTTT.

This clone was picked up one time. This chain links TRBV9 with TRBJ1-1; 7 bases are shared with TRBD1. This CDR3 is built from 13 residues. Germline CDR1 SGDLS, CDR2 YYNGEE. V shed 3 bases, J shed 6 bases, and the junction held 5 bases outside the gene matches. CDR3 protein: CASSGGQVAEAFF. Written as DNA, the CDR3 is TGTGCCAGCAGCGGAGGACAGGTCGCTGAAGCTTTCTTT.

The chain carries TRBV10-3 and TRBJ1-1; no reliable D call. Trimming removed 7 bases at V and 1 base at J, with 4 bases between. This CDR3 comprises 11 residues. Germline CDR1 reads ENHRY; CDR2 reads SYGVKD. CDR3 protein: CAIKQNTEAFF. CDR3 nucleotide sequence: TGTGCCATCAAACAGAACACTGAAGCTTTCTTT.

This chain uses TRBV6-1 with TRBJ1-2; 8 nucleotides line up with TRBD1. V was clipped by 5 bases and J by 6 bases; unmatched bases: 8. CDR1 MNHNS and CDR2 SASEGT come from the germline V gene. The CDR3 consists of 14 residues. CDR3 bases: TGTGCCAGCAGTTATAAACAGGGGGGAGATGGCTACACCTTC. This sequence encodes CASSYKQGGDGYTF.

V and J are TRBV30 and TRBJ1-5, with 10 bases that match TRBD1. Trimming removed 0 bases from V and 6 bases from J; junction bases left unmatched: 2. The CDR3 runs to 14 residues. Germline CDR1 and CDR2: GTSNPN and SVGIG (reference sequence). The chain's CDR3 is CAWSVGTGVQPQHF. DNA of the CDR3: TGTGCCTGGAGTGTTGGGACAGGGGTTCAGCCCCAGCATTTT.

This clone appeared a few times. The CDR3 coding sequence is TGCGCCAGCAGCGTAGGGACAGTTGGCCAGCCCCAGCATTTT. Its translation is CASSVGTVGQPQHF. The chain joins TRBV5-1 to TRBJ1-5; TRBD1 aligns across 7 bases. With 4 bases clipped from V and 7 bases from J, the junction kept 8 bases outside the gene matches. Germline V gene sequence: CDR1 SGHRS, CDR2 YFSETQ. This CDR3 has 14 residues.

This chain links TRBV5-1 with TRBJ2-7; no reliable D call. The CDR3 contains 13 residues. Germline CDR1 reads SGHRS; CDR2 reads YFSETQ. The V and J ends lost 5 bases and 0 bases respectively, with 9 bases between them. The CDR3 reads CASSGNPSYEQYF. The DNA for the CDR3 is TGCGCCAGCAGTGGCAATCCCTCCTACGAGCAGTACTTC.

J is TRBJ2-3 and V is TRBV7-2; D is undetermined. CDR3 size: 11 residues. V was clipped by 8 bases and J by 0 bases, with 3 bases between them. CDR1 is SGHTA and CDR2 is FQGNSA in the germline V gene. DNA of the CDR3: TGTGCCAGCCAGAGCACAGATACGCAGTATTTT. Amino acid sequence: CASQSTDTQYF.

V usage is TRBV7-9 and J usage is TRBJ2-5; TRBD1 matches 7 bases. With V trimmed by 3 bases and J by 5 bases, 6 bases remained unmatched. Germline V lookup: CDR1 SEHNR, CDR2 FQNEAQ (reference sequence). The CDR3 has 14 amino acids. The CDR3 reads CASSLKGGVETQYF. In nucleotides, the CDR3 is TGTGCCAGCAGCTTGAAAGGGGGCGTGGAGACCCAGTACTTC.

CDR3 sequence reads: CASSLLTPGLAGDNEQFF. The CDR3 region has the DNA TGCGCCAGCAGCTTGTTGACACCGGGACTAGCGGGAGACAATGAGCAGTTCTTC. The rearrangement joins TRBV5-1 to TRBJ2-1; 14 positions match TRBD2. This CDR3 spans 18 amino acids. CDR1 and CDR2 (germline): SGHRS, YFSETQ. The J segment lost 5 bases and the V segment lost 1 base, leaving 8 bases of the junction unmatched. The whole variable domain, filled in from reference TRBV5-1 and TRBJ2-1, reads KAGVTQTPRYLIKTRGQQVTLSCSPISGHRSVSWYQQTPGQGLQFLFEYFSETQRNKGNFPGRFSGRQFSNSRSEMNVSTLELGDSALYLCASSLLTPGLAGDNEQFFGPGTRLTVL.

This chain joins TRBV27 and TRBJ1-4; D is perhaps TRBD1 (6 bases). The CDR3 runs 18 residues. Trimming pared 0 bases from V and 4 bases from J, leaving 18 bases between. The germline gives CDR1 MNHEY, CDR2 SMNVEV (reference sequence). The CDR3 DNA follows: TGTGCCAGCAGTTTATCAACCGCCTGGGGGCTCGGTAATGAAAAACTGTTTTTT. It codes for CASSLSTAWGLGNEKLFF. The full variable domain, rest sourced from reference TRBV27 and TRBJ1-4, is EAQVTQNPRYLITVTGKKLTVTCSQNMNHEYMSWYRQDPGLGLRQIYYSMNVEVTDKGDVPEGYKVSRKEKRNFPLILESPSPNQTSLYFCASSLSTAWGLGNEKLFFGSGTQLSVL.

The V gene is TRBV27, the J gene TRBJ1-3; D not certain. Trimming shortened V by 7 bases and J by 0 bases, and 10 bases separated the two germline ends. Per the germline V gene, CDR1 is MNHEY and CDR2 is SMNVEV (reference sequence). This CDR3 region has 14 residues. The CDR3 is CASKAATSGNTIYF. For the CDR3, the DNA is TGTGCCAGCAAGGCGGCGACCTCTGGAAACACCATATATTTT.

The V call is TRBV4-2, the J call TRBJ2-2; TRBD2 matches 7 bases. V lost 3 bases to trimming and J lost 4 bases; unmatched junction nucleotides: 11. Looked up from germline, CDR1 is LGHNA and CDR2 is YNFKEQ. The CDR3 spans 17 residues. CDR3 sequence reads: CASSQDSTSSGTGELFF. CDR3 nucleotide sequence: TGTGCCAGCAGCCAGGATTCGACTAGCAGTGGCACCGGGGAGCTGTTTTTT.

This chain joins TRBV25-1 and TRBJ1-2; D is perhaps TRBD1 (6 bases). The CDR3 spans 13 residues. The germline V and J ends were trimmed by 2 bases and 8 bases, with 12 bases remaining between them. The germline gives CDR1 MGHDK, CDR2 SYGVNS. CDR3 sequence: CASSENRVGGYTF. CDR3 nucleotides: TGTGCCAGCAGTGAAAACAGGGTAGGAGGCTACACCTTC.

This chain uses TRBV11-2 with TRBJ1-1, with 9 bases that match TRBD1. CDR1 is SGHAT and CDR2 is FQNNGV in the germline V gene. CDR3 size: 15 residues. V shed 5 bases and J 3 bases; nucleotides not matched to a gene: 7. The CDR3 DNA is TGTGCCAGCAGCGCACCGGGACAGGGTCACACTGAAGCTTTCTTT. Protein product: CASSAPGQGHTEAFF.

The chain has TRBV18 and TRBJ1-1; 8 positions match TRBD1. The trim removed 6 bases at V and 6 bases at J, leaving 9 bases unmatched. Germline V gene data show CDR1 as KGHSH and CDR2 as LQKENI. CDR3 length equals 14 residues. The CDR3, as DNA: TGTGCCAGCTCGCAGGGGGCAGGGGTGTCTGAAGCTTTCTTT. Its protein product is CASSQGAGVSEAFF.